This T cell receptor beta chain was identified during a study of T-cell reconstitution after alpha-beta-depleted transplantation in children. Study observations and caveats: Newly produced T cells mostly accounted for T-cell counts and diversity one year post-transplant. Where alpha-beta T cells came from about two months after transplant was reportedly several hundred expanded graft clones. Surviving recipient T cells and thymic progenitors produced the high day-60 TCRbeta diversity seen in some patients.

A library of TCRbeta sequences, prepared with unique molecular identifiers, was generated. Each CDR3 protein is one row after TCRdb ran MiXCR on the PCR reads. The sample includes over 45,000 distinct CDR3 sequences, 44% of them seen just once. A remark on this clonotype: Its antigen is unknown.

Sequenced material: PBMCs, mostly from graft donor cells, taken 360 days after TCRalphabeta/CD19-depleted stem cell transplant. The clonotype was recovered from a male patient aged 10 to 17 who had a stem cell transplant for acute lymphoblastic leukemia, so the T cells may come from the graft donor.

The CDR3 sequence is CASSRDYQETQYF. CDR3 coding DNA: TGTGCCAGTAGCCGGGACTACCAAGAGACCCAGTACTTC. The rearrangement joins TRBV12-3 or TRBV12-4 to TRBJ2-5, with D perhaps TRBD2 (6 bases). V was trimmed by 9 bases and J by 0 bases, leaving 11 bases between them. CDR3 length equals 13 residues.